Shown below are 29 T cell receptor beta chains from a single sample sequenced in a study of cytomegalovirus exposure and HLA in healthy donors. A multiplex PCR was run with 60 Vbeta primers and 13 Jbeta primers. Clones were sequenced by immunoSEQ multiplex PCR, and TCRdb holds only the in-frame ones, with some missing. The table lists some 150,000 clones, 65% to 85% of them singletons. Sequencing input: PBMCs. The receptors were sampled from a woman in her forties or fifties in good health and CMV-seropositive.

The gene calls are TRBV16 and TRBJ2-2, with TRBD1 matching 10 bases. The CDR3 sequence is 16 residues long. Germline-derived CDR1 and CDR2 are KGHSY and FQNENV. V shed 2 bases, J shed 6 bases, and the junction held 6 bases outside the gene matches. The DNA for the CDR3 is TGTGCCAGCAGCCAAGAGACAGGGGGCTACTCCGGGGAGCTGTTTTTT. Translating gives CASSQETGGYSGELFF.

The V call is TRBV7-9, the J call TRBJ2-3, with a weak D call TRBD2 (5 bases). The CDR3 is 14 residues long. With 5 bases removed from V and 4 bases from J, the gap between germline ends came to 13 bases. The V gene's germline CDR1 is SEHNR and CDR2 FQNEAQ (reference sequence). In nucleotides, the CDR3 is TGTGCCAGCAGCCAACGAGGGTTGTCAGATACGCAGTATTTT. It translates to CASSQRGLSDTQYF.

The CDR3, as DNA: TGTGCCAGCACCGCAAGGGGACTGGTAAATGAAAAACTGTTTTTT. Its translation: CASTARGLVNEKLFF. V and J are TRBV28 and TRBJ1-4; a possible D gene is TRBD1 (5 bases). CDR3 length: 15 amino acids. The V end was cut by 7 bases, the J end by 5 bases, with 17 bases between. Looked up from germline, CDR1 is MDHEN and CDR2 is SYDVKM.

This clone was detected a few times. The rearrangement links TRBV28 to TRBJ2-7, with D tentatively TRBD1 (5 bases). V was cut by 2 bases and J by 1 base, with 9 bases left in between. CDR1 and CDR2 from the germline V gene are MDHEN and SYDVKM. This CDR3 comprises 14 residues. As DNA, the CDR3 is TGTGCCAGCAGTTTAAGCGACAGATCCTACGAGCAGTACTTC. It yields the protein CASSLSDRSYEQYF.

The rearrangement joins TRBV6-5 to TRBJ2-5; tentatively, D is TRBD2 (6 bases). Trimming removed 6 bases at V and 1 base at J, with 15 bases between. The CDR3 is made up of 15 amino acids. CDR1 MNHEY and CDR2 SVGAGI come from the germline V gene. CDR3 loop: CASSPSGGLQETQYF. DNA for the CDR3: TGTGCCAGCAGCCCCTCCGGGGGACTCCAAGAGACCCAGTACTTC.

The V gene is TRBV6-5, the J gene TRBJ1-1, with D possibly matching TRBD1 (6 bases). The CDR3 is made up of 13 amino acids. V lost 6 bases to trimming and J lost 1 base, with 9 bases between them. Looked up from germline, CDR1 is MNHEY and CDR2 is SVGAGI. The CDR3 region is CASSLQGNTEAFF. CDR3 nucleotides: TGTGCCAGCAGCCTACAGGGGAACACTGAAGCTTTCTTT.

V is TRBV6-1 and J is TRBJ1-2; a possible D gene is TRBD1 (6 bases). Trimming took 2 bases from V and 4 from J, leaving 14 bases between them. The CDR3 spans 15 residues. Germline V gives CDR1 MNHNS, CDR2 SASEGT. The CDR3 DNA is TGTGCCAGCAGTGAAAACAGGGCCAACCTCTATGGCTACACCTTC. Translation: CASSENRANLYGYTF.

The chain has TRBV10-3 and TRBJ2-3, with 10 nucleotides matching TRBD2. Germline V gene lookup returns CDR1 ENHRY and CDR2 SYGVKD. After removal of 4 bases from V and 1 base from J, the junction contained 2 bases not matched to a gene. The CDR3 is 15 amino acids. CDR3 region: CAISVGLAGTDTQYF. The CDR3 region has the DNA TGTGCCATCAGTGTTGGACTAGCGGGCACAGATACGCAGTATTTT.

The V gene is TRBV7-3, the J gene TRBJ2-1; a weak D match, TRBD1 (6 bases). Germline assignment: CDR1 SGHTA and CDR2 FQGTGA. This CDR3 has 13 amino acids. V lost 4 bases and J lost 4, with 8 bases in between. The CDR3 here is CASSSQGYNEQFF. CDR3 DNA: TGTGCCAGCAGCTCACAGGGTTACAATGAGCAGTTCTTC.

Remarks on this clone: The identical CDR3 is also encoded by other nucleotide sequences in the sample. The CDR3, as DNA: TGTGCCATCAGTGAGCTCTCCAATCAGCCCCAGCATTTT. This codes for CAISELSNQPQHF. The V and J genes are TRBV10-3 and TRBJ1-5; D uncertain. The CDR3 has 13 amino acids. V lost 2 bases and J 3 bases, leaving 5 bases between the germline ends. Germline V gives CDR1 ENHRY, CDR2 SYGVKD.

V and J are TRBV6-5 and TRBJ1-2, with D perhaps TRBD1 (5 bases). Trimming removed 6 bases from V and 0 bases from J, with 14 bases in between. The germline gives CDR1 MNHEY, CDR2 SVGAGI. The CDR3 runs 15 residues. Written as DNA, the CDR3 is TGTGCCAGCAGCCCCATTGGGGCCGCTAACTATGGCTACACCTTC. It yields the protein CASSPIGAANYGYTF.

This chain connects TRBV15 to TRBJ2-7; D might be TRBD1 (6 bases). V gave up 0 bases and J gave up 4 bases, with 16 bases separating them. The CDR3 consists of 16 residues. Germline V gene data show CDR1 as LNHNV and CDR2 as YYDKDF (reference sequence). Written as DNA, the CDR3 is TGTGCCACCAGCAGAGAAAGTAGGACAGACACATACGAGCAGTACTTC. Translating gives CATSRESRTDTYEQYF.

This rearrangement joins TRBV4-2 to TRBJ1-5; TRBD1 might be the D (6 bases). V gave up 0 bases and J gave up 4 bases, with 7 bases separating them. CDR1 LGHNA and CDR2 YNFKEQ come from the germline V gene. This CDR3 comprises 14 residues. The CDR3 DNA is TGTGCCAGCAGCCAAGAACAGGGTAATCAGCCCCAGCATTTT. Its translation: CASSQEQGNQPQHF.

The V and J genes are TRBV28 and TRBJ2-2; D perhaps matches TRBD2 (6 bases). V was shortened by 9 bases and J by 0 bases, with 8 bases between the two germline ends. The CDR3 spans 13 residues. The germline CDR1 and CDR2 sequences are MDHEN and SYDVKM. In DNA, the CDR3 is TGTGCCAGTACTAGCCCGAACACCGGGGAGCTGTTTTTT. Amino acid sequence: CASTSPNTGELFF.

The chain employs TRBV7-3 and TRBJ2-3, with 11 bases aligning to TRBD2. The germline gives CDR1 SGHTA, CDR2 FQGTGA. V lost 5 bases to trimming and J lost 5 bases; unmatched junction nucleotides: 3. The CDR3 extends over 14 amino acids. CDR3 protein: CASSLGLAVDTQYF. Here the CDR3 DNA reads TGTGCCAGCAGCCTGGGACTAGCGGTAGATACGCAGTATTTT.

The V call is TRBV7-9, the J call TRBJ2-7; 7 bases line up with TRBD1. Germline values: CDR1 SEHNR, CDR2 FQNEAQ (reference sequence). Germline trimming cut 1 base from V and 3 bases from J; bases unmatched to any gene: 3. CDR3 length: 14 residues. Written as DNA, the CDR3 is TGTGCCAGCAGCTTAGACGCAGGGGGCTACGAGCAGTACTTC. Translation gives CASSLDAGGYEQYF.

The chain carries TRBV5-4 and TRBJ2-5, with 11 bases identical to TRBD2. V shed 2 bases and J 4 bases; nucleotides not matched to a gene: 7. The CDR3 has 16 residues. Germline assignment: CDR1 SGHNT and CDR2 YYREEE (reference sequence). CDR3 coding DNA: TGTGCCAGCAGCTTCCTAGCGGGAGGAACGGCAGAGACCCAGTACTTC. Amino acids: CASSFLAGGTAETQYF.

This clone was seen repeatedly, ten times or more. This chain uses TRBV19 with TRBJ1-5; D gene uncertain. CDR1 and CDR2 from the germline V gene are LNHDA and SQIVND (reference sequence). The CDR3 spans 13 residues. V was trimmed by 3 bases and J by 8 bases, leaving 11 bases between them. The DNA for the CDR3 is TGTGCCAGTAGTATGGGCCCCGGCGAGCCCCAGCATTTT. Amino acids: CASSMGPGEPQHF. Full variable domain (rest looked up from reference TRBV19 and TRBJ1-5): DGGITQSPKYLFRKEGQNVTLSCEQNLNHDAMYWYRQDPGQGLRLIYYSQIVNDFQKGDIAEGYSVSREKKESFPLTVTSAQKNPTAFYLCASSMGPGEPQHFGDGTRLSIL.

The J gene is TRBJ1-3, the V gene TRBV5-4; no definite D call. Trimming removed 5 bases from V and 2 bases from J, with 14 bases in between. CDR3 length: 15 amino acids. Germline V gene sequence: CDR1 SGHNT, CDR2 YYREEE (reference sequence). In DNA form, the CDR3 reads TGTGCCAGCAGTAGGGCTGGGAGTACTGGAAACACCATATATTTT. This encodes CASSRAGSTGNTIYF.

This chain uses TRBV5-4 with TRBJ2-2, with D possibly matching TRBD2 (5 bases). There are 16 residues in the CDR3. Per germline, CDR1 SGHNT and CDR2 YYREEE (reference sequence). V dropped 0 bases and J dropped 6 bases, with 15 bases sitting between them. CDR3 sequence reads: CASSLDGLKNAGELFF. CDR3 coding DNA: TGTGCCAGCAGCTTGGACGGACTCAAAAATGCCGGGGAGCTGTTTTTT.

The chain couples TRBV2 to TRBJ2-2, with TRBD2 matching over 7 bases. Trimming took 4 bases from V and 3 from J; bases not matched to a gene: 5. Germline CDR1 reads SNHLY; CDR2 reads FYNNEI. This CDR3 contains 15 residues. The CDR3: CASSGGGADTGELFF. As DNA, the CDR3 is TGTGCCAGCAGTGGCGGGGGAGCGGACACCGGGGAGCTGTTTTTT.

The CDR3: CASSPPQSYGYTF. In nucleotides, the CDR3 is TGCGCCAGCAGCCCCCCACAAAGCTATGGCTACACCTTC. The gene calls are TRBV4-1 and TRBJ1-2; D uncertain. CDR1 is MGHRA and CDR2 is YSYEKL in the germline V gene. CDR3 length equals 13 residues. V was pared by 4 bases and J by 4 bases, with 10 bases between.

The V call is TRBV5-1, the J call TRBJ1-1, with D perhaps TRBD1 (5 bases). V lost 8 bases and J 0 bases, leaving 14 bases between the germline ends. This CDR3 spans 14 amino acids. The germline gives CDR1 SGHRS, CDR2 YFSETQ. The DNA of the CDR3 is TGCGCCAGTGTTCAGGGCGGAGTGAACACTGAAGCTTTCTTT. This gives the protein CASVQGGVNTEAFF. The full variable domain, with the rest looked up from reference TRBV5-1 and TRBJ1-1, is KAGVTQTPRYLIKTRGQQVTLSCSPISGHRSVSWYQQTPGQGLQFLFEYFSETQRNKGNFPGRFSGRQFSNSRSEMNVSTLELGDSALYLCASVQGGVNTEAFFGQGTRLTVV.

The rearrangement joins TRBV7-2 to TRBJ1-2, with 7 nucleotides matching TRBD1. V was pared by 5 bases and J by 2 bases, with 5 bases of the junction left unmatched. The CDR3 runs 14 residues. Germline loops: CDR1 SGHTA, CDR2 FQGNSA. CDR3 protein: CASSPQGRNYGYTF. CDR3 in DNA: TGTGCCAGCAGCCCACAGGGGCGAAACTATGGCTACACCTTC.

The V and J genes are TRBV11-2 and TRBJ1-2; perhaps TRBD1 as D (5 bases). CDR1 and CDR2 from the germline V gene are SGHAT and FQNNGV. The CDR3 consists of 14 residues. The V and J ends lost 1 base and 4 bases respectively, with 10 bases between them. CDR3 nucleotide sequence: TGTGCCAGCAGCTTAGCAACAGGAACCTATGGCTACACCTTC. Protein product: CASSLATGTYGYTF.

The rearrangement joins TRBV5-1 to TRBJ1-2, with 7 bases that match TRBD1. The CDR3 has 14 amino acids. The ends lost 4 bases at V and 4 bases at J; junction bases unmatched: 7. Germline loops: CDR1 SGHRS, CDR2 YFSETQ. CDR3 sequence: CASSQGQSSYGYTF. The CDR3 nucleotides are TGCGCCAGCAGCCAGGGACAGTCCTCCTATGGCTACACCTTC.

This chain joins TRBV25-1 and TRBJ2-2; D might be TRBD1 (5 bases). V lost 2 bases to trimming and J lost 5 bases, with 12 bases between them. Germline V CDR1 and CDR2: MGHDK, SYGVNS. The CDR3 consists of 15 residues. The CDR3 DNA reads as TGTGCCAGCAGTGAAAAGGCAGGGAATACCGGGGAGCTGTTTTTT. Its translation: CASSEKAGNTGELFF.

V is TRBV19 and J is TRBJ1-1; D is uncertain. CDR3 length: 13 amino acids. Germline V gene sequence: CDR1 LNHDA, CDR2 SQIVND (reference sequence). The V end lost 6 bases, the J end lost 4 bases, and 12 bases lay between the germline ends. CDR3 in amino acids: CASRTQASTEAFF. DNA of the CDR3: TGTGCCAGTAGAACGCAGGCGAGCACTGAAGCTTTCTTT.

The chain has TRBV5-1 and TRBJ1-2, with 9 bases matching TRBD1. Germline loops: CDR1 SGHRS, CDR2 YFSETQ. The V gene end was trimmed by 3 bases and the J gene end by 6 bases; junction bases not matched to a gene: 6. The CDR3 sequence is 14 residues long. CDR3: CASSSMTGGDGYTF. CDR3 nucleotides: TGCGCCAGCAGCTCAATGACAGGGGGTGATGGCTACACCTTC.